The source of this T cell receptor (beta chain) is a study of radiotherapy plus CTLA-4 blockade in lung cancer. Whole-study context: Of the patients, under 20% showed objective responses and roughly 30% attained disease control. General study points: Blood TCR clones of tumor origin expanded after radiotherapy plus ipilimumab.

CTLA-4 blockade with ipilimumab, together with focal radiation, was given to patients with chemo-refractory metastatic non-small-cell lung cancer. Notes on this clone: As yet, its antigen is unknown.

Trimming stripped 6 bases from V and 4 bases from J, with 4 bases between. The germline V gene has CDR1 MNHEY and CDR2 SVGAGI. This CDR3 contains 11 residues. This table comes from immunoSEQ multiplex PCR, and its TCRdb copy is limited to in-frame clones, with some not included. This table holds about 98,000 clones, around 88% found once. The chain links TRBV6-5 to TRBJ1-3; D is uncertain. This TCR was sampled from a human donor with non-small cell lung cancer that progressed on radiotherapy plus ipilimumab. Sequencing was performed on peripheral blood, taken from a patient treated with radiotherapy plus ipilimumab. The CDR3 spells CASRGGNTIYF. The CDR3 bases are TGTGCCAGCAGGGGCGGAAACACCATATATTTT.